This T cell receptor beta chain was documented in a study of beta chain features in type 1 diabetes. Notes on the study in general: Among all four CD4+ subsets, Type 1 diabetes patients had TCRB CDR3s that were moderately but significantly shorter.

The isolated RNA, all of it, was reverse transcribed, so expressed TCRB transcripts were what got sequenced. Assay: immunoSEQ multiplex PCR; the TCRdb copy retains only in-frame clones and omits some. The sample lists some 700,000 clones; around 15% were seen once. The single heparinised draw taken from each donor contained about 100 mL of blood on average. This clone has just a few counts. As yet, its antigen is unknown. The germline V gene encodes CDR1 SQVTM and CDR2 ANQGSEA. This CDR3 region has 12 residues. The ends were cut back, 6 bases at V and 0 bases at J, with 8 bases in the middle. The sequenced material came from naive CD4+ T cells from blood. The receptor comes from a man between 18 and 29 years old with type 1 diabetes. This sequence joins TRBV29-1 and TRBJ1-1, with D unclear. The CDR3 coding sequence is TGCAGCGTCCGAGCCCTGAACACTGAAGCTTTCTTT. It translates to CSVRALNTEAFF.